Listed here are 17 T cell receptor beta chains from one sample, sequenced in a study of T cell responses to AZD1222 COVID-19 vaccine. The assay was immunoSEQ multiplex PCR, and TCRdb's table has in-frame clones only and misses some. The sample lists more than 85,000 clones; around 82% were seen once. The sequencing here drew on peripheral blood, taken on day 0 of AZD1222 vaccination. Every receptor here comes from an adult in good health.

The gene calls are TRBV4-2 and TRBJ2-1; D is unresolved. CDR3 length: 13 residues. CDR1 and CDR2 (germline): LGHNA, YNFKEQ. Trimming shortened V by 4 bases and J by 10 bases, and 14 bases separated the two germline ends. The CDR3: CASSPGPPAEQFF. The CDR3 coding sequence is TGTGCCAGCAGCCCGGGTCCCCCCGCAGAGCAGTTCTTC.

The table lists this clone with a count of one. The chain recombines TRBV2 with TRBJ1-5, with 7 bases that match TRBD1. Germline lookup yields CDR1 SNHLY and CDR2 FYNNEI. V lost 6 bases, J lost 2 bases, and 10 bases stayed unmatched. This CDR3 has 16 amino acids. The DNA for the CDR3 is TGTGCCAGCAGCGTACACCTTCAGGGGGGCAATCAGCCCCAGCATTTT. Its protein is CASSVHLQGGNQPQHF.

V gene TRBV9 combines with J gene TRBJ2-1, with 12 bases fitting TRBD2. Germline assignment: CDR1 SGDLS and CDR2 YYNGEE. V shed 4 bases and J 5 bases; nucleotides not matched to a gene: 4. This CDR3 is 15 amino acids long. The CDR3 bases are TGTGCCAGCAGCTCACGGACTAGCGGGGACAATGAGCAGTTCTTC. It encodes CASSSRTSGDNEQFF.

J is TRBJ2-1 and V is TRBV5-1, with 7 bases aligning to TRBD2. V lost 4 bases, J lost 7 bases, and 8 bases stayed unmatched. CDR1 is SGHRS, CDR2 YFSETQ, per germline. The CDR3 totals 14 residues. As DNA, the CDR3 is TGCGCCAGCAGCCAGGGACTACCAGCAAATGAGCAGTTCTTC. It encodes CASSQGLPANEQFF.

V usage is TRBV2 and J usage is TRBJ1-2; no definite D call. V lost 9 bases to trimming and J lost 8 bases, with 19 bases between them. The CDR3 sequence is 13 residues long. Germline V lookup: CDR1 SNHLY, CDR2 FYNNEI. The CDR3 DNA sequence: TGTGCCAGTAATGGCGACTCCCCAACAGGCTACACCTTC. Translation: CASNGDSPTGYTF. Based on the CDR3 plus reference TRBV2 and TRBJ1-2, the full variable domain is EPEVTQTPSHQVTQMGQEVILRCVPISNHLYFYWYRQILGQKVEFLVSFYNNEISEKSEIFDDQFSVERPDGSNFTLKIRSTKLEDSAMYFCASNGDSPTGYTFGSGTRLTVV.

This chain uses TRBV5-1 with TRBJ2-7, with 7 bases fitting TRBD1. CDR1 SGHRS and CDR2 YFSETQ come from the germline V gene. Unmatched junction bases numbered 8, after V lost 0 bases and J lost 5 bases. This CDR3 spans 15 amino acids. Here the CDR3 DNA reads TGCGCCAGCAGCTTGGGATCCAGGGGGATCCACGAGCAGTACTTC. As protein: CASSLGSRGIHEQYF.

The chain couples TRBV7-2 to TRBJ1-1, with D maybe TRBD1 (5 bases). This CDR3 is 15 amino acids long. Trimming removed 5 bases from V and 4 bases from J, with 17 bases in between. The V gene's germline CDR1 is SGHTA and CDR2 FQGNSA. This CDR3 is CASSPSQGQGTEAFF. The CDR3 nucleotides are TGTGCCAGCAGCCCAAGTCAGGGTCAGGGCACTGAAGCTTTCTTT. Filled out from reference TRBV7-2 and TRBJ1-1, the complete variable domain reads GAGVSQSPSNKVTEKGKDVELRCDPISGHTALYWYRQSLGQGLEFLIYFQGNSAPDKSGLPSDRFSAERTGGSVSTLTIQRTQQEDSAVYLCASSPSQGQGTEAFFGQGTRLTVV.

The genes are TRBV9 and TRBJ2-1; tentative D call: TRBD2 (6 bases). CDR3 length equals 20 residues. The germline V and J ends were trimmed by 4 bases and 0 bases, with 26 bases remaining between them. CDR1 and CDR2 (germline): SGDLS, YYNGEE. CDR3: CASSPPAGRGLLSSYNEQFF. The CDR3 region has the DNA TGTGCCAGCAGCCCACCGGCGGGGCGGGGACTTTTGAGCTCCTACAATGAGCAGTTCTTC.

The rearrangement joins TRBV2 to TRBJ1-2; D is undetermined. Between the trimmed V and J ends, which lost 5 bases and 2 bases, there was a span of 6 bases. The germline V gene has CDR1 SNHLY and CDR2 FYNNEI. The CDR3 runs 12 residues. In nucleotides, the CDR3 is TGTGCCAGCAGTAGTCAGAACTATGGCTACACCTTC. Its protein is CASSSQNYGYTF.

The chain is built from TRBV24-1 and TRBJ2-7; a weak D match, TRBD1 (6 bases). CDR1 and CDR2 (germline): KGHDR, SFDVKD. The V end was cut by 3 bases, the J end by 4 bases, with 6 bases between. CDR3 length: 12 amino acids. The CDR3 nucleotides read TGTGCCACCAGTGATCAGGGGTACGAGCAGTACTTC. Residues: CATSDQGYEQYF.

The rearrangement links TRBV5-4 to TRBJ1-4; D is ambiguous. This CDR3 comprises 13 residues. Trimming took off 4 bases at V and 3 bases at J, with 7 bases between the two ends. CDR1 and CDR2 from the germline V gene are SGHNT and YYREEE (reference sequence). In DNA, the CDR3 is TGTGCCAGCAGCCGCGGACCTAATGAAAAACTGTTTTTT. It codes for CASSRGPNEKLFF.

This clone was recorded once. The chain is built from TRBV7-9 and TRBJ2-5; 14 nucleotides line up with TRBD2. Germline values: CDR1 SEHNR, CDR2 FQNEAQ (reference sequence). Losses at the gene ends were 6 bases for V and 1 base for J; bases not matched to a gene: 4. This CDR3 contains 16 residues. The chain's CDR3 is CASRGLAGETQETQYF. CDR3 nucleotides: TGTGCCAGCAGGGGACTAGCGGGAGAAACCCAAGAGACCCAGTACTTC.

The chain uses TRBV7-9 and TRBJ2-7; possibly TRBD2 for D (6 bases). The germline CDR1 and CDR2 sequences are SEHNR and FQNEAQ (reference sequence). V lost 6 bases and J lost 6, with 18 bases in between. This CDR3 spans 14 amino acids. CDR3 coding DNA: TGTGCCAGCAGTGTGGCGGGAAGGAACTTCGAGCAGTACTTC. Amino acid sequence: CASSVAGRNFEQYF.

CDR3 nucleotides: TGTGCTAGTGTCTTGGGGGAGAGGAACACTGAAGCTTTCTTT. Its translation: CASVLGERNTEAFF. This chain uses TRBV12-5 with TRBJ1-1, with D possibly matching TRBD1 (5 bases). Deletions cut 7 bases from V and 1 base from J, with 13 bases between. Germline assignment: CDR1 LGHNT and CDR2 FRNRAP. This CDR3 is built from 14 residues.

V usage is TRBV4-3 and J usage is TRBJ1-5; the match to TRBD1 covers 10 bases. The CDR3 covers 18 residues. In germline, CDR1 is LGHNA, CDR2 YSLEER. V lost 0 bases, J lost 4 bases, and 9 bases stayed unmatched. CDR3 loop: CASSQDRGGTGVNQPQHF. The DNA for the CDR3 is TGCGCCAGCAGCCAAGATCGGGGAGGGACAGGGGTGAATCAGCCCCAGCATTTT.

The chain is built from TRBV7-2 and TRBJ2-1; 7 bases match TRBD2. J was trimmed by 4 bases and V by 0 bases; bases with no gene match: 9. CDR3 length: 17 residues. Per germline, CDR1 SGHTA and CDR2 FQGNSA. This CDR3 reads CASSLAPTSASYNEQFF. CDR3 nucleotide sequence: TGTGCCAGCAGCTTAGCCCCCACTAGCGCCAGTTACAATGAGCAGTTCTTC.

The gene calls are TRBV7-2 and TRBJ2-7, with TRBD2 matching 7 bases. CDR3 length equals 15 residues. With V trimmed by 2 bases and J by 6 bases, 10 bases remained unmatched. Germline values: CDR1 SGHTA, CDR2 FQGNSA. The CDR3 here is CASSLSGGGRPEQYF. The CDR3 bases are TGTGCCAGCAGCTTATCGGGAGGAGGCCGCCCCGAGCAGTACTTC.